What follows is one TCR beta chain and its context. Looked up from germline, CDR1 is MNHEY and CDR2 is SMNVEV (reference sequence). This CDR3 is built from 16 residues. The V and J ends lost 1 base and 4 bases, in that order; junction bases with no gene match: 9. This record belongs to a study of blood T cell repertoires in COVID-19. Produced via immunoSEQ multiplex PCR; TCRdb's table is partial and in-frame only. The sample lists about 210,000 clones; roughly 87% were seen once. The rearrangement joins TRBV27 to TRBJ1-1, with 7 bases that match TRBD1. This sequence originates from a man aged 18 to 35 with acute COVID-19. Material: PBMCs or T cells enriched from blood (not recorded which). CDR3 sequence (DNA): TGTGCCAGCAGTTTATTCGACAGGGTTGGGGGCACTGAAGCTTTCTTT. Translation gives CASSLFDRVGGTEAFF.